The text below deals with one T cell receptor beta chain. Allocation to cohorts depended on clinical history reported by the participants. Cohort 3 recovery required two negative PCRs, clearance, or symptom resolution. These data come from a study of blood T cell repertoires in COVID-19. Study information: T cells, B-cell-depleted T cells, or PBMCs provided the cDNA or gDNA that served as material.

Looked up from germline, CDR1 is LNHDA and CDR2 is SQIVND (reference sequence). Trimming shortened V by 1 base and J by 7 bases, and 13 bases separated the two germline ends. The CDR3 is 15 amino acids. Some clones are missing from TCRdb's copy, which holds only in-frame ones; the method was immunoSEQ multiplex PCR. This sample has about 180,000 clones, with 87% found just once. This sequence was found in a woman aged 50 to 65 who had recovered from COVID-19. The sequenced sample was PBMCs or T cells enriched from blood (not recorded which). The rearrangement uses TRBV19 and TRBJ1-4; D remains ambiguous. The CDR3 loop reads CASSIGGAPFEKLFF. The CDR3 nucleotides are TGTGCCAGTAGTATAGGCGGCGCCCCCTTTGAAAAACTGTTTTTT.